The 25 T cell receptor beta chains listed next were all sequenced from one sample in a study of cytomegalovirus exposure and HLA in healthy donors. This PCR relied on a set of 60 Vbeta primers and 13 Jbeta primers. Generated by immunoSEQ multiplex PCR, the TCRdb table keeps only in-frame clones and is missing some. The sample contains 84,000 or so clones, approximately 84% of which appear only once. The sample was PBMCs. Every receptor here comes from a woman aged 45-59 years in good health and CMV-seronegative.

The J gene is TRBJ1-5, the V gene TRBV28; the match to TRBD1 covers 9 bases. This CDR3 has 14 amino acids. V trimming: 4 bases; J trimming: 5 bases; junction bases outside the gene matches: 3. CDR1 and CDR2 from the germline V gene are MDHEN and SYDVKM. Here the CDR3 reads CASSSGQGHQPQHF. The DNA of the CDR3 is TGTGCCAGCAGTTCGGGACAGGGTCATCAGCCCCAGCATTTT. The entire variable domain, with the rest obtained from reference TRBV28 and TRBJ1-5, is as follows: DVKVTQSSRYLVKRTGEKVFLECVQDMDHENMFWYRQDPGLGLRLIYFSYDVKMKEKGDIPEGYSVSREKKERFSLILESASTNQTSMYLCASSSGQGHQPQHFGDGTRLSIL.

The chain recombines TRBV2 with TRBJ1-1, with no clear D. Germline V CDR1 and CDR2: SNHLY, FYNNEI. With 10 bases removed from V and 7 bases from J, the gap between germline ends came to 13 bases. The CDR3 extends over 11 amino acids. CDR3 sequence reads: CATIRDGEAFF. The CDR3 DNA reads TGTGCCACCATTAGAGATGGTGAAGCTTTCTTT.

The chain carries TRBV7-8 and TRBJ1-2; D not resolved. The V gene lost 5 bases and the J gene lost 4 bases, with 20 bases spanning the gap. The germline gives CDR1 SGHVS, CDR2 FQNEAQ. The CDR3 has 16 residues. CDR3 coding DNA: TGTGCCAGCAGCCCCCCGCCCGGGAGTGGGAGCTATGGCTACACCTTC. The encoded protein is CASSPPPGSGSYGYTF.

The CDR3 region has the DNA TGTGCCATCAGTGAGTTTGACAGGAGCACAGATACGCAGTATTTT. Its translation: CAISEFDRSTDTQYF. V is TRBV10-3 and J is TRBJ2-3, with D perhaps TRBD1 (6 bases). Trimming took off 1 base at V and 0 bases at J, with 8 bases between the two ends. This CDR3 spans 15 amino acids. Germline assignment: CDR1 ENHRY and CDR2 SYGVKD.

The chain uses TRBV7-6 and TRBJ1-1; D not certain. Germline lookup yields CDR1 SGHVS and CDR2 FNYEAQ. V was cut by 1 base and J by 3 bases, with 6 bases left in between. This CDR3 is 13 amino acids long. The CDR3 DNA sequence: TGTGCCAGCAGCTTAGGGGAGTACACTGAAGCTTTCTTT. Encoded protein: CASSLGEYTEAFF.

This chain joins TRBV2 and TRBJ2-2, with TRBD2 matching 9 bases. In germline, CDR1 is SNHLY, CDR2 FYNNEI. Trimming at V came to 9 bases and at J to 2 bases, leaving 4 bases not matched to a gene. This CDR3 has 14 residues. CDR3 protein: CASRTSVNTGELFF. The CDR3 coding sequence is TGTGCCAGTCGGACTAGCGTCAACACCGGGGAGCTGTTTTTT. The full variable domain, completed using reference TRBV2 and TRBJ2-2, is EPEVTQTPSHQVTQMGQEVILRCVPISNHLYFYWYRQILGQKVEFLVSFYNNEISEKSEIFDDQFSVERPDGSNFTLKIRSTKLEDSAMYFCASRTSVNTGELFFGEGSRLTVL.

The J gene is TRBJ1-2, the V gene TRBV5-1; D is ambiguous. CDR1 and CDR2 from the germline V gene are SGHRS and YFSETQ. This CDR3 region has 13 residues. V was shortened by 4 bases and J by 4 bases, with 11 bases between the two germline ends. The CDR3 DNA reads as TGCGCCAGCAGCCACCGGCGAGGCTATGGCTACACCTTC. It specifies CASSHRRGYGYTF.

The V gene is TRBV18, the J gene TRBJ2-1; TRBD2 might be the D (5 bases). V gave up 3 bases and J gave up 7 bases, with 16 bases separating them. Germline lookup yields CDR1 KGHSH and CDR2 LQKENI. The CDR3 sequence is 15 residues long. The CDR3 reads CASSPPISGSNEQFF. The CDR3 DNA sequence: TGTGCCAGCTCACCTCCAATCAGCGGCAGTAATGAGCAGTTCTTC.

This clone was counted a few times. This chain joins TRBV6-6 and TRBJ1-4; 8 bases fit TRBD1. Losses at the gene ends were 6 bases for V and 3 bases for J; bases not matched to a gene: 9. This CDR3 is 16 amino acids long. The germline CDR1 and CDR2 sequences are MNHNY and SVGAGI (reference sequence). The chain's CDR3 is CASSDYRGRANEKLFF. The CDR3 DNA reads TGTGCCAGCAGCGACTACAGGGGGAGAGCTAATGAAAAACTGTTTTTT.

The rearrangement uses TRBV28 and TRBJ2-1; no clear D. CDR1 is MDHEN, CDR2 SYDVKM, per germline. V was trimmed by 3 bases and J by 6 bases, leaving 27 bases between them. There are 19 residues in the CDR3. CDR3 loop: CASSLAIAAVEAVGNEQFF. CDR3 nucleotide sequence: TGTGCCAGCAGTTTGGCGATAGCTGCGGTAGAGGCAGTTGGCAATGAGCAGTTCTTC.

The table lists this clone with a few counts. This sequence joins TRBV6-5 and TRBJ1-2; 7 bases fit TRBD1. CDR3 size: 14 residues. Germline V gives CDR1 MNHEY, CDR2 SVGAGI. The V and J ends lost 5 bases and 4 bases, in that order; junction bases with no gene match: 7. CDR3 loop: CASSPQQGIYGYTF. CDR3 nucleotide sequence: TGTGCCAGCAGTCCTCAACAGGGGATCTATGGCTACACCTTC.

The chain has TRBV19 and TRBJ2-7; TRBD2 aligns across 11 bases. Germline V gives CDR1 LNHDA, CDR2 SQIVND (reference sequence). The CDR3 consists of 18 residues. V gave up 2 bases and J gave up 3 bases; unmatched junction bases: 12. CDR3 sequence reads: CASSILAGGSRPYYEQYF. In DNA, the CDR3 is TGTGCCAGTAGTATACTAGCGGGAGGTTCACGACCTTACTACGAGCAGTACTTC.

This clone was seen a handful of times. The chain joins TRBV6-5 to TRBJ1-6; D is unresolved. The CDR3 is 15 amino acids. V was pared by 6 bases and J by 6 bases, with 15 bases between. The germline CDR1 and CDR2 sequences are MNHEY and SVGAGI. The CDR3 nucleotides read TGTGCCAGCAGAGAACACGGTGAGGTTAATTCACCCCTCCACTTT. As protein: CASREHGEVNSPLHF.

V and J are TRBV7-9 and TRBJ1-1, with D uncertain. V was shortened by 1 base and J by 1 base, with 7 bases between the two germline ends. Germline values: CDR1 SEHNR, CDR2 FQNEAQ (reference sequence). CDR3 length: 14 amino acids. The chain's CDR3 is CASSLVRGNTEAFF. Here the CDR3 DNA reads TGTGCCAGCAGCTTAGTTAGAGGGAACACTGAAGCTTTCTTT.

Concerning this clone itself: Other DNA sequences in this specimen translate into the identical CDR3. The chain employs TRBV28 and TRBJ1-2; D is undetermined. Germline loops: CDR1 MDHEN, CDR2 SYDVKM. The ends were cut back, 2 bases at V and 2 bases at J, with 6 bases in the middle. This CDR3 has 13 amino acids. The CDR3 spells CASSLTGNYGYTF. CDR3 bases: TGTGCCAGCAGTTTAACGGGGAACTATGGCTACACCTTC.

This clone has a handful of counts. The chain combines TRBV5-1 with TRBJ2-3, with D perhaps matching TRBD2 (7 bases). This CDR3 is built from 14 residues. CDR1 is SGHRS and CDR2 is YFSETQ in the germline V gene. V lost 4 bases, J lost 1 base, and 10 bases lay in between. CDR3: CASSPGGGTDTQYF. The CDR3 region has the DNA TGCGCCAGCAGCCCGGGGGGCGGCACAGATACGCAGTATTTT.

The V call is TRBV15, the J call TRBJ2-3, with TRBD1 as a possible D gene (6 bases). The germline V and J ends were trimmed by 5 bases and 5 bases, with 20 bases remaining between them. Germline-derived CDR1 and CDR2 are LNHNV and YYDKDF (reference sequence). CDR3 length equals 16 residues. The CDR3, as DNA: TGTGCCACCAGCCCATCAGCAGGGGCAGAAAGAGATACGCAGTATTTT. Its translation: CATSPSAGAERDTQYF.

The chain combines TRBV28 with TRBJ2-3; the D is unclear. Germline lookup yields CDR1 MDHEN and CDR2 SYDVKM. V lost 6 bases to trimming and J lost 2 bases, with 9 bases between them. This CDR3 has 13 residues. CDR3 sequence (DNA): TGTGCCAGCAGAAAAAGCGCCACAGATACGCAGTATTTT. Translation gives CASRKSATDTQYF.

V is TRBV10-3 and J is TRBJ1-1, with D possibly being TRBD1 (6 bases). From germline, CDR1 is ENHRY and CDR2 SYGVKD. Trimming took 5 bases from V and 1 from J, leaving 8 bases between them. The CDR3 is 13 residues long. As DNA, the CDR3 is TGTGCCATCAGTAAGACAGGGAACACTGAAGCTTTCTTT. It translates to CAISKTGNTEAFF.

This clone came up a few times. The conserved phenylalanine or tryptophan is not found at the CDR3 terminus, so this likely reflects a read error. The rearrangement links TRBV28 to TRBJ2-3; 7 nucleotides match TRBD2. V lost 2 bases, J lost 1 base, and 0 bases stayed unmatched. The CDR3 loop spans 14 amino acids. CDR1 and CDR2 from the germline V gene are MDHEN and SYDVKM. The CDR3 loop reads CASSLSGGTDTQYV. The CDR3 nucleotides read TGTGCCAGCAGTTTAAGCGGGGGCACAGATACGCAGTATGTT.

A remark on this clone: An end of the junction does not agree with germline; a read error may underlie this. This chain links TRBV7-7 with TRBJ2-5, with 7 bases identical to TRBD2. From germline, CDR1 is SSHAT and CDR2 FNYEAQ (reference sequence). The length of the CDR3 is 14 residues. The chain's CDR3 is CASSRMGGQETQYF. The CDR3, as DNA: TGTGCTAGCAGCCGAATGGGGGGGCAAGAGACCCAGTACTTC.

The V and J genes are TRBV2 and TRBJ1-5; 9 positions match TRBD1. The J segment lost 6 bases and the V segment lost 6 bases, leaving 6 bases of the junction unmatched. CDR3 length equals 14 residues. Germline CDR1 is SNHLY and CDR2 is FYNNEI. The CDR3 sequence: CASSPTGGFQPQHF. The CDR3 coding sequence is TGTGCCAGCAGCCCGACAGGGGGGTTTCAGCCCCAGCATTTT.

V and J are TRBV25-1 and TRBJ2-5; a weak D match, TRBD1 (6 bases). The V end was cut by 4 bases, the J end by 5 bases, with 17 bases between. This CDR3 spans 15 amino acids. Germline V gene lookup returns CDR1 MGHDK and CDR2 SYGVNS. As DNA, the CDR3 is TGTGCCAGCAGTGTCCTCGCAGGGGCGGCGGAGACCCAGTACTTC. This sequence encodes CASSVLAGAAETQYF. Looking up the rest from reference TRBV25-1 and TRBJ2-5 gives the full variable domain: EADIYQTPRYLVIGTGKKITLECSQTMGHDKMYWYQQDPGMELHLIHYSYGVNSTEKGDLSSESTVSRIRTEHFPLTLESARPSHTSQYLCASSVLAGAAETQYFGPGTRLLVL.

This chain links TRBV6-6 with TRBJ1-5; tentatively, D is TRBD1 (5 bases). Trimming shortened V by 7 bases and J by 6 bases, and 16 bases separated the two germline ends. The CDR3 totals 14 residues. Germline CDR1 and CDR2: MNHNY and SVGAGI (reference sequence). The CDR3 region has the DNA TGTGCCAGCACCAAGGTCCTGGGGGGTCAGCCCCAGCATTTT. It encodes CASTKVLGGQPQHF.

This clone was observed once. This sequence joins TRBV5-6 and TRBJ1-3, with a weak D call TRBD1 (5 bases). Per the germline V gene, CDR1 is SGHDT and CDR2 is YYEEEE. Trimming left V 5 bases short and J 0 bases short, with 15 bases between. The CDR3 loop spans 16 amino acids. The CDR3 reads CASSQEGPFSGNTIYF. In DNA, the CDR3 is TGTGCCAGCAGTCAGGAGGGGCCCTTCTCTGGAAACACCATATATTTT.